This TCR beta chain was identified during a study of blood T cell repertoires in COVID-19. Overall study: Samples of COVID-19 (acute and convalescent) were obtained from the United States, Italy and Spain. PBMCs, B-cell-depleted T cells, or T cells provided the cDNA or gDNA that made up the material.

This CDR3 is 14 amino acids long. Germline assignment: CDR1 SGHRS and CDR2 YFSETQ. V dropped 3 bases and J dropped 3 bases, with 13 bases sitting between them. In the authors' workflow: Reference gene primer amplification gave estimated nucleated cell counts. Assay used: immunoSEQ multiplex PCR; TCRdb lists only in-frame clones, some missing. The V and J calls and the clone size are those of that table, but D and trimming were determined from the DNA. The profile covers around 77,000 clones, with more than 85% appearing a single time and approximately 4.8% taken by the ten largest. V is TRBV5-1 and J is TRBJ2-7; D call uncertain. Input material: peripheral blood. This clonotype was sampled from a woman aged 60 to 75 with active COVID-19. The DNA for the CDR3 is TGCGCCAGCAGCTCTGACTTTAAACGCTACGAGCAGTACTTC. This codes for CASSSDFKRYEQYF. Combining the CDR3 with reference TRBV5-1 and TRBJ2-7 gives the whole variable domain KAGVTQTPRYLIKTRGQQVTLSCSPISGHRSVSWYQQTPGQGLQFLFEYFSETQRNKGNFPGRFSGRQFSNSRSEMNVSTLELGDSALYLCASSSDFKRYEQYFGPGTRLTVT.